Listed here is a single T cell receptor (beta chain). The data were obtained in a study of identical twins. A single record per CDR3 protein comes from TCRdb applying MiXCR to the 5' RACE reads. Of hundreds of thousands of distinct CDR3 sequences listed, 21% are singletons. The same sample was also studied in work on T cells expressing NK-cell markers.

Sequencing was performed on PBMCs. The TCR comes from a woman between 18 and 29 years old in good health.

The CDR3 region is CASSLQGATNIQYF. The DNA of the CDR3 is TGTGCCAGCAGCTTGCAGGGGGCAACGAACATTCAGTACTTC. V usage is TRBV5-5 and J usage is TRBJ2-4, with 8 bases aligning to TRBD1. The junction had 4 bases not matched to a gene; V was cut back by 1 base and J by 7 bases. This CDR3 region has 14 residues. CDR1 and CDR2 from the germline V gene are SGHKS and YYEKEE (reference sequence). Supplemented by reference TRBV5-5 and TRBJ2-4, the full variable domain reads DAGVTQSPTHLIKTRGQQVTLRCSPISGHKSVSWYQQVLGQGPQFIFQYYEKEERGRGNFPDRFSARQFPNYSSELNVNALLLGDSALYLCASSLQGATNIQYFGAGTRLSVL.